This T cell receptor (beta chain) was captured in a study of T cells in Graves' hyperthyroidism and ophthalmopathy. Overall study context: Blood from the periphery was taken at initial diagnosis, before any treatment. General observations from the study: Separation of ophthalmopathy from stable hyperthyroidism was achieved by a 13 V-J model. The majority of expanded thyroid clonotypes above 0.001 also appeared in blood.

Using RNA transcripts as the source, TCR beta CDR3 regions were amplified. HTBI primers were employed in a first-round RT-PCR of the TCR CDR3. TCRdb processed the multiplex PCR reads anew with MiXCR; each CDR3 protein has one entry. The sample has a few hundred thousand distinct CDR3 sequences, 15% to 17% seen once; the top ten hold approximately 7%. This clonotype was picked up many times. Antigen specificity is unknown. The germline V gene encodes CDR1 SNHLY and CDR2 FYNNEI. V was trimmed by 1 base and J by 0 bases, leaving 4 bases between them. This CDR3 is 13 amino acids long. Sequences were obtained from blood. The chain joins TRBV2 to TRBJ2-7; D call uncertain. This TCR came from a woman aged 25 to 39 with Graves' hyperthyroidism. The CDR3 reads CASSEGSSYEQYF. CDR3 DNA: TGTGCCAGCAGTGAAGGGAGCTCCTACGAGCAGTACTTC.